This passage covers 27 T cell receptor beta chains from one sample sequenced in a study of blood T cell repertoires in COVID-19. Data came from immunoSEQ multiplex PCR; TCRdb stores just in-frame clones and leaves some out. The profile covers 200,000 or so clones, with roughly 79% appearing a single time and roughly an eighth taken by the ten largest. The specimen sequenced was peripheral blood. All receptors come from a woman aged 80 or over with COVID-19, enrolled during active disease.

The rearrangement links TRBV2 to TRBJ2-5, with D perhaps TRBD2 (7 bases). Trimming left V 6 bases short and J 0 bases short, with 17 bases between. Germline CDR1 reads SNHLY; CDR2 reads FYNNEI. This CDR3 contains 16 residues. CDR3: CASSLGGGYYQETQYF. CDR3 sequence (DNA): TGTGCCAGCAGCCTGGGAGGGGGGTACTACCAAGAGACCCAGTACTTC.

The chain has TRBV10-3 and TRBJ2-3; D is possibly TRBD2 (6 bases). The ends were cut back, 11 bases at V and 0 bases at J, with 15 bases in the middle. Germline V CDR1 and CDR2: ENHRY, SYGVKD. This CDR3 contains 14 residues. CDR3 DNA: TGTGCCTCCAGCCGGGACTTAAGCACAGATACGCAGTATTTT. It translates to CASSRDLSTDTQYF.

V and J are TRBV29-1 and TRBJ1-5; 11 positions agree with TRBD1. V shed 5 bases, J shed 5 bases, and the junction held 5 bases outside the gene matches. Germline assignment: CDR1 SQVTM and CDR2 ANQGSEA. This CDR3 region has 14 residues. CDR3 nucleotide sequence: TGCAGCGTTTCGGACAGGGGGCCCGATCAGCCCCAGCATTTT. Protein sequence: CSVSDRGPDQPQHF.

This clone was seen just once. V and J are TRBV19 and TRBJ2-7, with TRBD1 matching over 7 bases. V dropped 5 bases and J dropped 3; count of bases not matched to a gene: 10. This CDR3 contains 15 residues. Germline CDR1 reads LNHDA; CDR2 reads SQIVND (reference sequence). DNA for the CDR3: TGTGCCAGTAGTTTTCGACAGGGACCCGACTACGAGCAGTACTTC. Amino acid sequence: CASSFRQGPDYEQYF.

The CDR3 region has the DNA TGTGCCAGCAGCCAGGGGTTTGGCACCCATCCTGGGGCCAACGTCCTGACTTTC. Translated, it gives CASSQGFGTHPGANVLTF. The chain joins TRBV11-2 to TRBJ2-6, with D perhaps matching TRBD1 (6 bases). The CDR3 extends over 18 amino acids. Germline V gene sequence: CDR1 SGHAT, CDR2 FQNNGV. Trimming took 5 bases from V and 2 from J, leaving 19 bases between them.

DNA for the CDR3: TGTGCCAGCAGCCCCTTGGGACTAGCGGCCTACGAGCAGTACTTC. It specifies CASSPLGLAAYEQYF. The chain couples TRBV5-6 to TRBJ2-7; 11 positions match TRBD2. The CDR3 consists of 15 residues. Trimming at V came to 4 bases and at J to 2 bases, leaving 5 bases not matched to a gene. Germline loops: CDR1 SGHDT, CDR2 YYEEEE.

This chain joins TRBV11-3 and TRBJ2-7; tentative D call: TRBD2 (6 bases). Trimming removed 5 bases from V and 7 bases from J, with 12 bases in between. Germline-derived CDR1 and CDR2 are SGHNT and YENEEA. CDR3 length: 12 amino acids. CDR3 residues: CASSPGGKEQYF. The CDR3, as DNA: TGTGCCAGCAGCCCCGGGGGTAAAGAGCAGTACTTC.

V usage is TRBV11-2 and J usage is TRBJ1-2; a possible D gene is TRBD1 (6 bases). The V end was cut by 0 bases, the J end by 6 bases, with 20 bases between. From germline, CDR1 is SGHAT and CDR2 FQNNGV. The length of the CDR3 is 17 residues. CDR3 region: CASSLDRIGQTTDGYTF. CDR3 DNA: TGTGCCAGCAGCTTAGATCGGATTGGACAGACCACGGATGGCTACACCTTC.

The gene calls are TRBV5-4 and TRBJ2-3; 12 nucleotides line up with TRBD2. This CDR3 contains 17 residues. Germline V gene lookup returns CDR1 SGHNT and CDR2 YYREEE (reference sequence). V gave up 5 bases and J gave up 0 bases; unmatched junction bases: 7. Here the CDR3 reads CASSPMLAGGSTDTQYF. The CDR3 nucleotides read TGTGCCAGCAGTCCGATGCTAGCGGGGGGGAGCACAGATACGCAGTATTTT.

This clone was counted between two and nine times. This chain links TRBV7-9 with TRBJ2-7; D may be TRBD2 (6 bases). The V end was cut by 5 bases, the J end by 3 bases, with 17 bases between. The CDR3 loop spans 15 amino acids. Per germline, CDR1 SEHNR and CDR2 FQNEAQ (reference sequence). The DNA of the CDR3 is TGTGCCAGCAGCCCGGTGGTTTGGAGGGACTACGAGCAGTACTTC. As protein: CASSPVVWRDYEQYF.

This chain's CDR3 is CASSDTSGANVLTF. CDR3 nucleotide sequence: TGTGCCAGCAGTGACACTTCTGGGGCCAACGTCCTGACTTTC. This sequence joins TRBV2 and TRBJ2-6; no clear D gene. The CDR3 extends over 14 amino acids. Deletions cut 3 bases from V and 1 base from J, with 4 bases between. The germline V gene has CDR1 SNHLY and CDR2 FYNNEI.

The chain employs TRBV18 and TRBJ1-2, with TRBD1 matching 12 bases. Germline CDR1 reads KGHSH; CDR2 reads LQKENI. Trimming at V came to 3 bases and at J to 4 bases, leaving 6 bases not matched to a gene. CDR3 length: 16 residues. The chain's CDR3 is CASSPPGQGAGYGYTF. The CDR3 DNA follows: TGTGCCAGCTCACCCCCGGGACAGGGGGCGGGCTATGGCTACACCTTC.

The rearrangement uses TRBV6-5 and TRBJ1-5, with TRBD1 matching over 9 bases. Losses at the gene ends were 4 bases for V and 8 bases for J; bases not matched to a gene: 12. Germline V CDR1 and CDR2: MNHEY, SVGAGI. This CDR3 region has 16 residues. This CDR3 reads CASSFAVGTGREPQHF. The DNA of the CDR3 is TGTGCCAGCAGTTTCGCCGTAGGGACAGGGCGAGAGCCCCAGCATTTT.

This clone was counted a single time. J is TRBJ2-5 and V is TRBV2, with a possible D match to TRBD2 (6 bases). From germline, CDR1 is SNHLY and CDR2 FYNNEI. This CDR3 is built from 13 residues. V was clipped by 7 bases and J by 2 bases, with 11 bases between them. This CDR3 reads CASKSTRQETQYF. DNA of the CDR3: TGTGCCAGCAAATCGACTAGACAAGAGACCCAGTACTTC.

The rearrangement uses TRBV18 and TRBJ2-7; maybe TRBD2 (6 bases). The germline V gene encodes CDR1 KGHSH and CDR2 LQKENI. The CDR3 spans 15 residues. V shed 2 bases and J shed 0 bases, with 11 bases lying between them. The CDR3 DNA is TGTGCCAGCTCACCATGGGGGAGGAGCTCCTACGAGCAGTACTTC. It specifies CASSPWGRSSYEQYF.

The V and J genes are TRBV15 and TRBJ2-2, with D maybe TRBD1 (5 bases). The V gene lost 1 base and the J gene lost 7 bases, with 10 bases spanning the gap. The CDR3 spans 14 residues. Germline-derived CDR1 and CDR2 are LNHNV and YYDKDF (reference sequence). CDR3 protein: CATSRGQPGGELFF. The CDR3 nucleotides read TGTGCCACCAGCAGAGGACAGCCAGGCGGGGAGCTGTTTTTT.

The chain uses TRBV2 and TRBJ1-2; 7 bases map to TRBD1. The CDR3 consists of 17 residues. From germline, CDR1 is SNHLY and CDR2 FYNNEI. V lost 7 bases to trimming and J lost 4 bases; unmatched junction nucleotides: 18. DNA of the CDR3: TGTGCCAGCACCGATAAGATAGTAGGGACAGTTGGCTATGGCTACACCTTC. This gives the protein CASTDKIVGTVGYGYTF.

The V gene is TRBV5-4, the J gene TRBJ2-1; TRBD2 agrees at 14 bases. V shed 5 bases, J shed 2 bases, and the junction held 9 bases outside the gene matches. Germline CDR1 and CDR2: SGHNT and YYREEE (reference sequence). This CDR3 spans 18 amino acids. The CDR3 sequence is CASSSGLAGGDAYNEQFF. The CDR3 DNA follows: TGTGCCAGCAGTTCTGGACTAGCGGGAGGAGACGCCTACAATGAGCAGTTCTTC. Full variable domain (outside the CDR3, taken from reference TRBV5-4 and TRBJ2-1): ETGVTQSPTHLIKTRGQQVTLRCSSQSGHNTVSWYQQALGQGPQFIFQYYREEENGRGNFPPRFSGLQFPNYSSELNVNALELDDSALYLCASSSGLAGGDAYNEQFFGPGTRLTVL.

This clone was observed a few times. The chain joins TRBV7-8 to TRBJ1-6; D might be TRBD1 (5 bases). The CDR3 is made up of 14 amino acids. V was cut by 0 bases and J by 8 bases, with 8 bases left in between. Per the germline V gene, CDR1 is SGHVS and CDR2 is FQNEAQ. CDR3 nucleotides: TGTGCCAGCAGCTTAGCTTCGGGGGATTCACCCCTCCACTTT. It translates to CASSLASGDSPLHF.

CDR3 protein: CATRKATGPAGELFF. In DNA, the CDR3 is TGTGCCACCAGGAAGGCGACAGGGCCAGCCGGGGAGCTGTTTTTT. The rearrangement joins TRBV15 to TRBJ2-2, with 7 positions matching TRBD1. The CDR3 is 15 residues long. The germline V gene has CDR1 LNHNV and CDR2 YYDKDF (reference sequence). The V gene end was trimmed by 6 bases and the J gene end by 6 bases; junction bases not matched to a gene: 10.

CDR3 sequence reads: CASSKGLAGAETQYF. CDR3 nucleotides: TGTGCCAGCAGCAAGGGACTAGCGGGAGCAGAGACCCAGTACTTC. This sequence joins TRBV6-6 and TRBJ2-5; 14 bases match TRBD2. With V trimmed by 6 bases and J by 4 bases, 4 bases remained unmatched. The CDR3 extends over 15 amino acids. Germline assignment: CDR1 MNHNY and CDR2 SVGAGI (reference sequence).

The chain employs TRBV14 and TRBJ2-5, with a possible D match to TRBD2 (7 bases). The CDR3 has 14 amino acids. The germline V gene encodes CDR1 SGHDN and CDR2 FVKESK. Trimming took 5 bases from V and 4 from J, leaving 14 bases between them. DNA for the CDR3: TGTGCCAGCAGCTTCCGGGGGGCCCCAGAGACCCAGTACTTC. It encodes CASSFRGAPETQYF.

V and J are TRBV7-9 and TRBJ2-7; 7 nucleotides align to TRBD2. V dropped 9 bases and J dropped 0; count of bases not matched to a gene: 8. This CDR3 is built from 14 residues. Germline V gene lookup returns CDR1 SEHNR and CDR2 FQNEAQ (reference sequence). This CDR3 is CASGRETVSYEQYF. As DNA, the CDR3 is TGTGCCAGTGGGAGGGAGACGGTCTCCTACGAGCAGTACTTC. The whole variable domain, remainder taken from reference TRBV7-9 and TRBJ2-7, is DTGVSQNPRHKITKRGQNVTFRCDPISEHNRLYWYRQTLGQGPEFLTYFQNEAQLEKSRLLSDRFSAERPKGSFSTLEIQRTEQGDSAMYLCASGRETVSYEQYFGPGTRLTVT.

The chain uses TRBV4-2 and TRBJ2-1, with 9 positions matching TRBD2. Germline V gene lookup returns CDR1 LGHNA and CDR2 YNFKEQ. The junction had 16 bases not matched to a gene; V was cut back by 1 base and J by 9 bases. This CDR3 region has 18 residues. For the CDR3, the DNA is TGTGCCAGCAGCCAAGGAAGGGCGGGAGGGGACCTCACGGGTGAGCAGTTCTTC. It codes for CASSQGRAGGDLTGEQFF.

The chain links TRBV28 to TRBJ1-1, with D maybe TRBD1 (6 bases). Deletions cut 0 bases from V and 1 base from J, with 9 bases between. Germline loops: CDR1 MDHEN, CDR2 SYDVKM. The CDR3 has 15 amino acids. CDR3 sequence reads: CASSLWSRGNTEAFF. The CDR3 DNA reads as TGTGCCAGCAGTTTATGGTCCAGGGGGAACACTGAAGCTTTCTTT.

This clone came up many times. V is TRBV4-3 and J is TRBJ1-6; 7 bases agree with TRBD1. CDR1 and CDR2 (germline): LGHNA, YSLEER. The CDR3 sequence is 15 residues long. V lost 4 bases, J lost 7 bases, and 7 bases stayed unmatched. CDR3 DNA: TGCGCCAGCAGCCGCCGAAGGACAGGCAATTCACCCCTCCACTTT. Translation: CASSRRRTGNSPLHF.

CDR3 coding DNA: TGCAGTGCTATGCGTTATGAGCAGTTCTTC. It yields the protein CSAMRYEQFF. The chain recombines TRBV20-1 with TRBJ2-1; D remains ambiguous. Germline CDR1 is DFQATT and CDR2 is SNEGSKA (reference sequence). The CDR3 covers 10 residues. V was pared by 4 bases and J by 8 bases, with 6 bases between.